What follows are 24 T cell receptor beta chains derived from one specimen sequenced in a study of response to subunit inactivated influenza vaccine. TCRdb redid the calling of the RT-PCR reads with MiXCR, one entry per CDR3 protein. The sample has fewer than 200,000 distinct CDR3 sequences; roughly 8.7% are singletons. The sequenced sample was non-naive T cells sorted from PBMCs, obtained on the day of vaccination. The receptors stem from a man aged 50-59 years who received an inactivated influenza vaccine.

This clonotype occurred a few times. The chain links TRBV19 to TRBJ2-3, with TRBD1 matching over 8 bases. The length of the CDR3 is 15 residues. Germline V CDR1 and CDR2: LNHDA, SQIVND (reference sequence). The V gene end was trimmed by 4 bases and the J gene end by 2 bases; junction bases not matched to a gene: 5. CDR3 nucleotide sequence: TGTGCCAGTAGTAGGACAGGGATTTCCACAGATACGCAGTATTTT. Protein product: CASSRTGISTDTQYF.

This clonotype was found many times. The chain recombines TRBV12-3 or TRBV12-4 with TRBJ1-4; no definite D call. The CDR3 runs 14 residues. V was clipped by 2 bases and J by 7 bases, with 11 bases between them. In DNA form, the CDR3 reads TGTGCCAGCAGTTTACTCCCCGACGGTGAAAAACTGTTTTTT. It specifies CASSLLPDGEKLFF.

There are many counts of this clonotype. J is TRBJ2-1 and V is TRBV4-3, with D perhaps TRBD2 (6 bases). The ends were cut back, 0 bases at V and 2 bases at J, with 8 bases in the middle. This CDR3 comprises 15 residues. The V gene's germline CDR1 is LGHNA and CDR2 YSLEER. The CDR3 nucleotides are TGCGCCAGCAGCCAAGAACTAGCCGCCTACAATGAGCAGTTCTTC. As protein: CASSQELAAYNEQFF.

This clonotype showed up just a few times. The chain has TRBV12-3 or TRBV12-4 and TRBJ2-1, with D unclear. Deletions cut 3 bases from V and 2 bases from J, with 8 bases between. This CDR3 spans 14 amino acids. The CDR3 nucleotides read TGTGCCAGCAGTTTTGGACGGACCTACAATGAGCAGTTCTTC. Its protein is CASSFGRTYNEQFF.

The rearrangement uses TRBV11-2 and TRBJ1-2, with a tentative D call TRBD1 (5 bases). Germline lookup yields CDR1 SGHAT and CDR2 FQNNGV. The CDR3 has 15 residues. V lost 2 bases and J lost 0, with 10 bases in between. CDR3: CASSLQGISNYGYTF. DNA for the CDR3: TGTGCCAGCAGCTTACAGGGCATCTCTAACTATGGCTACACCTTC.

This clonotype was counted ten times or more. V usage is TRBV6-2 or TRBV6-3 and J usage is TRBJ2-7; a possible D gene is TRBD2 (6 bases). Trimming removed 7 bases at V and 4 bases at J, with 17 bases between. The CDR3 length is 14 residues. CDR1 and CDR2 from the germline V gene are MNHEY and SVGEGT. CDR3 protein: CASTEAGSGYEQYF. The CDR3 nucleotides read TGTGCCAGCACCGAGGCGGGATCAGGGTACGAGCAGTACTTC.

V is TRBV4-3 and J is TRBJ2-6; D is unresolved. CDR1 and CDR2 from the germline V gene are LGHNA and YSLEER. V lost 0 bases and J 1 base, leaving 4 bases between the germline ends. This CDR3 region has 15 residues. The CDR3, as DNA: TGCGCCAGCAGCCAAGAAAGATCTGGGGCCAACGTCCTGACTTTC. As protein: CASSQERSGANVLTF.

This clonotype was found many times. The V call is TRBV7-2, the J call TRBJ2-3; 7 bases agree with TRBD1. There are 16 residues in the CDR3. The trim removed 6 bases at V and 0 bases at J, leaving 9 bases unmatched. CDR1 and CDR2 from the germline V gene are SGHTA and FQGNSA. This CDR3 reads CASRSTGTVSTDTQYF. The CDR3 bases are TGTGCCAGCAGAAGTACTGGGACAGTTAGCACAGATACGCAGTATTTT.

This clonotype was recorded many times. The chain uses TRBV6-2 or TRBV6-3 and TRBJ2-7; no clear D. From germline, CDR1 is MNHEY and CDR2 SVGEGT. CDR3 size: 13 residues. The V end lost 7 bases, the J end lost 2 bases, and 12 bases lay between the germline ends. As DNA, the CDR3 is TGTGCCAGCACGTTTGGTAAAACCTACGAGCAGTACTTC. It yields the protein CASTFGKTYEQYF.

This clonotype was observed a handful of times. The chain couples TRBV3-1 to TRBJ2-5; 7 bases fit TRBD1. CDR1 and CDR2 from the germline V gene are LGHDT and YNNKEL (reference sequence). The CDR3 is made up of 17 amino acids. V was clipped by 3 bases and J by 2 bases; unmatched bases: 12. The CDR3 sequence is CASSHLYRGRIQETQYF. The CDR3 DNA sequence: TGTGCCAGCAGCCACCTTTACAGGGGACGGATTCAAGAGACCCAGTACTTC.

This clonotype was seen a handful of times. The chain links TRBV6-2 or TRBV6-3 to TRBJ2-5; D is ambiguous. The CDR3 consists of 13 residues. The germline V and J ends were trimmed by 6 bases and 4 bases, with 12 bases remaining between them. Germline V CDR1 and CDR2: MNHEY, SVGEGT. The CDR3 region is CASRRRVVETQYF. The CDR3 DNA is TGTGCCAGCAGAAGAAGGGTGGTAGAGACCCAGTACTTC.

The V gene is TRBV12-3 or TRBV12-4, the J gene TRBJ2-2; no firm D call. The germline V and J ends were trimmed by 3 bases and 0 bases, with 8 bases remaining between them. This CDR3 is 15 amino acids long. CDR3 loop: CASSFSGSNTGELFF. The CDR3 nucleotides are TGTGCCAGCAGTTTCAGTGGGTCGAACACCGGGGAGCTGTTTTTT.

V gene TRBV21-1 combines with J gene TRBJ2-7. TRBV21-1 is given as a pseudogene. The CDR3 runs 16 residues. CDR3 region: CASSHHQAKGYYEQYF. The CDR3 DNA follows: TGTGCCAGCAGCCACCACCAGGCTAAAGGATACTACGAGCAGTACTTC.

This clonotype was seen ten or more times. V gene TRBV2 combines with J gene TRBJ2-7; 8 bases fit TRBD1. Unmatched junction bases numbered 7, after V lost 3 bases and J lost 0 bases. This CDR3 comprises 16 residues. Germline-derived CDR1 and CDR2 are SNHLY and FYNNEI. Written as DNA, the CDR3 is TGTGCCAGCAGTGACCCGGGACAGGTGCACTCCTACGAGCAGTACTTC. Amino acids: CASSDPGQVHSYEQYF.

There are many counts of this clonotype. V is TRBV14 and J is TRBJ1-5, with a possible D match to TRBD1 (5 bases). Trimming took off 0 bases at V and 1 base at J, with 13 bases between the two ends. Looked up from germline, CDR1 is SGHDN and CDR2 is FVKESK. This CDR3 comprises 17 residues. The CDR3 DNA reads TGTGCCAGCAGCCAAGAAACTAGGGAGGGGAGCAATCAGCCCCAGCATTTT. Its protein is CASSQETREGSNQPQHF.

This clonotype was found a few times. The CDR3 loop reads CASSRTSGSPGEQYF. For the CDR3, the DNA is TGTGCCAGCAGTAGGACTAGCGGGAGTCCAGGCGAGCAGTACTTC. The chain combines TRBV7-2 with TRBJ2-7, with 13 bases lining up with TRBD2. CDR3 length: 15 residues. Germline-derived CDR1 and CDR2 are SGHTA and FQGNSA. V gave up 6 bases and J gave up 6 bases; unmatched junction bases: 8. The whole variable domain, remainder taken from reference TRBV7-2 and TRBJ2-7, is GAGVSQSPSNKVTEKGKDVELRCDPISGHTALYWYRQSLGQGLEFLIYFQGNSAPDKSGLPSDRFSAERTGGSVSTLTIQRTQQEDSAVYLCASSRTSGSPGEQYFGPGTRLTVT.

This clonotype was counted ten times or more. Here the CDR3 DNA reads TGTGCCGGGATCGCGAACACCGGGGAGCTGTTTTTT. Translation gives CAGIANTGELFF. The gene calls are TRBV19 and TRBJ2-2; D is unclear. V lost 11 bases and J 0 bases, leaving 7 bases between the germline ends. CDR1 and CDR2 (germline): LNHDA, SQIVND (reference sequence). The CDR3 is 12 residues long.

In its sample, this clonotype was seen many times. The gene calls are TRBV12-3 or TRBV12-4 and TRBJ1-2; D is perhaps TRBD1 (5 bases). Trimming cost V 6 bases and J 5 bases, with 16 bases left between them. CDR3 length: 14 residues. The CDR3 nucleotides read TGTGCCAGCAGCCCCTGGCAGGGAAGTTATGGCTACACCTTC. It is translated as CASSPWQGSYGYTF.

This clonotype showed up many times. The gene calls are TRBV9 and TRBJ2-1, with TRBD1 identical over 9 bases. J lost 6 bases, V lost 4 bases, and 5 bases had no gene match. The germline CDR1 and CDR2 sequences are SGDLS and YYNGEE. The CDR3 has 14 amino acids. CDR3 nucleotide sequence: TGTGCCAGCAGCCCCGTGACAGGGGGCAATGAGCAGTTCTTC. Translating it yields CASSPVTGGNEQFF.

The gene calls are TRBV7-2 and TRBJ1-1, with D possibly being TRBD1 (5 bases). This CDR3 region has 14 residues. Germline assignment: CDR1 SGHTA and CDR2 FQGNSA. Trimming shortened V by 8 bases and J by 1 base, and 14 bases separated the two germline ends. The CDR3 DNA sequence: TGTGCCAGCGGCCTTATCACAGGGAACACTGAAGCTTTCTTT. It yields the protein CASGLITGNTEAFF.

V usage is TRBV27 and J usage is TRBJ2-1, with 11 bases identical to TRBD2. The CDR3 is 15 amino acids. Germline V lookup: CDR1 MNHEY, CDR2 SMNVEV (reference sequence). V shed 6 bases and J 2 bases; nucleotides not matched to a gene: 3. CDR3 amino acids: CASRLTSGTYNEQFF. The CDR3 DNA is TGTGCCAGCAGATTGACTAGCGGGACCTACAATGAGCAGTTCTTC.

This clonotype was counted ten times or more. This chain links TRBV5-1 with TRBJ1-1; D perhaps matches TRBD1 (6 bases). The CDR3 has 14 amino acids. The germline V gene has CDR1 SGHRS and CDR2 YFSETQ. Trimming shortened V by 3 bases and J by 5 bases, and 14 bases separated the two germline ends. CDR3 sequence (DNA): TGCGCCAGCAGCTCGTGGGGGCGAAGGACTGAAGCTTTCTTT. It translates to CASSSWGRRTEAFF.

This clonotype was observed at least ten times. The gene calls are TRBV20-1 and TRBJ2-7; either TRBD1 or TRBD2 may supply D (5 bases each). The CDR3 is 12 residues long. Looked up from germline, CDR1 is DFQATT and CDR2 is SNEGSKA (reference sequence). V was pared by 4 bases and J by 4 bases, with 11 bases between. The CDR3 sequence is CSAKRGGYEQYF. As DNA, the CDR3 is TGCAGTGCTAAAAGGGGCGGGTACGAGCAGTACTTC.

This clonotype was counted between two and nine times. The chain links TRBV15 to TRBJ2-2, with 8 bases identical to TRBD1. CDR1 LNHNV and CDR2 YYDKDF come from the germline V gene (reference sequence). CDR3 length equals 17 residues. J was trimmed by 1 base and V by 8 bases; bases with no gene match: 12. DNA of the CDR3: TGTGCCACCGGAGGGGCCCGGACAGGGAGGAACACCGGGGAGCTGTTTTTT. Translating it yields CATGGARTGRNTGELFF.